This T cell receptor beta chain was sequenced in a study of blood T cells in healthy people across ages. This clonotype was found many times. The germline gives CDR1 GTSNPN, CDR2 SVGIG (reference sequence). This CDR3 is built from 12 residues. V lost 2 bases and J lost 8; bases outside the gene matches: 1. Using a J-beta primer mix together with a sample-barcoded 5' primer, a second PCR was run for about 6 to 12 cycles. TCRdb called the 5' RACE reads again in MiXCR, with one record for every CDR3 protein. The sample has over 550,000 distinct CDR3 sequences, approximately 30% seen once. The TCR was taken from a woman over 75 in good health. The V call is TRBV30, the J call TRBJ2-1; 9 nucleotides line up with TRBD1. Material: blood. This CDR3 is CAWSRQGDEQFF. The CDR3 DNA reads as TGTGCCTGGAGTCGACAGGGGGATGAGCAGTTCTTC. The whole variable domain, filled in from reference TRBV30 and TRBJ2-1, reads SQTIHQWPATLVQPVGSPLSLECTVEGTSNPNLYWYRQAAGRGLQLLFYSVGIGQISSEVPQNLSASRPQDRQFILSSKKLLLSDSGFYLCAWSRQGDEQFFGPGTRLTVL.